This T cell receptor beta chain originates from a study of OX40 agonist ivuxolimab in advanced cancers. Turning to the overall study: Ivuxolimab, which targeted the costimulatory receptor OX40 (CD134), was an agonistic, fully human IgG2 monoclonal antibody. The dose-escalation cohort was about 83% male with a mean age of roughly 62 years, ranging from 23 to 79. Intravenous ivuxolimab was administered to patients every 2 weeks at six dose levels: 0.01, 0.1, 0.3, 1.5, 3 and 10 mg/kg. Partial responses occurred in three dose-escalation patients: two with cutaneous melanoma and one with hepatocellular carcinoma. Peripheral TCRbeta sequencing aimed to test whether ivuxolimab altered TCR sequence diversity and caused clonal T-cell expansion. The monotherapy dose-escalation portion (N ≈ 56 patients) of the phase I ivuxolimab trial is reported in the paper. Patients were allowed to have had prior anti-PD-1, anti-PD-L1 or anti-CTLA-4 therapy, and more than 35% of the dose-escalation patients had been treated with checkpoint inhibitors. Of the 50 or so patients in dose escalation, some 20 had hepatocellular carcinoma, approximately 15 had melanoma, 9 had renal cell carcinoma and 9 had head and neck cancer. General conclusions and limits of the study: The antigen specificity of the peripheral T cells that underwent clonal expansion was not determined. Low levels of normalized T-cell clonal expansion were also seen in some nonresponding patients. After ivuxolimab, expanded clones were on average more numerous among CD8+ T cells than among CD4+ T cells. In the 0.1-3.0 mg/kg groups, partial responders had among the lowest normalized peripheral clonal expansion, particularly in CD8+ T cells. At doses from 0.1 to 3.0 mg/kg, clonal expansion was seen in both CD4+ and CD8+ blood T cells between baseline and week 6.

In regard to this clone: Its antigen target is currently unknown. No clone much larger than this one lies a single base away; base qualities are absent.

The trial excluded patients who had a history of autoimmune disease or were on systemic immunosuppression. Peripheral blood for TCR sequencing was collected from all dose cohorts at baseline, on cycle 4 day 1, and on cycle 7 day 1. The samples were drawn from a first-in-human, open-label, multicenter phase I dose-escalation trial of ivuxolimab. Adults with locally advanced or metastatic melanoma, renal cell, hepatocellular, or head and neck squamous cell carcinoma were enrolled in the trial. Before TCR sequencing, CD4+ T cells and CD8+ T cells were sorted from peripheral blood as separate populations. The CDR3, from cysteine to phenylalanine, totals 15 residues. Solely the CDR3 DNA is kept, with 45 bases framed from the first base. From a lookup of the germline V gene, CDR1 and CDR2 are SNHLY and FYNNEI. Clipping removes 10 bases from V and 0 bases from J, with 8 as the unmatched junction base count.

Genomic DNA was extracted from sorted cells for sequencing of the TCRbeta CDR3 region. The immunoSEQ Assay was used for sequencing of TCRbeta CDR3 regions. Held by TCRdb, this immuneACCESS table contains in-frame sequences only and omits some clones. Under half of the omission traces to an unresolved V gene where checked; the cause of the rest is unknown. This sample comprises about 62,000 clones, roughly 88% of them detected only once. The ten largest clones represent roughly 5.1% of the sample. This specimen was CD4+ or CD8+ T cells sorted from blood, taken in a trial of the OX40 agonist ivuxolimab. This receptor chain uses TRBV2 and TRBJ2-1, with 8 bases matching TRBD1. This clonotype was sampled from an adult with an advanced solid tumor such as melanoma, head and neck, liver or kidney cancer. The CDR3 sequence is CATRRDRSSYNEQFF. In nucleotide form, the sequence is TGTGCCACCAGACGGGACAGGAGCTCCTACAATGAGCAGTTCTTC.